Each of the 26 T cell receptor beta chains below was sequenced from the same sample in a study of CD8+ T cells in alopecia areata. Treatment specified: oral pan-JAK inhibitor, 5-10 mg twice daily. The sequencing template was cDNA reverse transcribed from extracted RNA. Measured with immunoSEQ multiplex PCR; TCRdb has only the in-frame clones, and not every one. The table lists roughly 200,000 clones, 50% to 60% of them singletons, with around 3.2% in the top ten. This sample comprised CD4+ T cells sorted from blood, obtained at week 4, from a patient treated with tofacitinib. The receptors were gathered from a human donor with alopecia areata.

This chain connects TRBV29-1 to TRBJ1-4, with D possibly TRBD1 on 6 matching bases. This CDR3 region has 13 residues. Trimming took off 3 bases at V and 5 bases at J, with 10 bases between the two ends. Germline V lookup: CDR1 SQVTM, CDR2 ANQGSEA. CDR3 residues: CSVDGQTNEKLFF. The CDR3 DNA reads as TGCAGCGTTGATGGACAGACGAATGAAAAACTGTTTTTT.

This clone was counted a single time. The genes are TRBV30 and TRBJ2-3, with a possible D match to TRBD1 (5 bases). Germline V gene lookup returns CDR1 GTSNPN and CDR2 SVGIG (reference sequence). The CDR3 totals 14 residues. V was pared by 2 bases and J by 3 bases, with 12 bases between. CDR3 nucleotides: TGTGCCTGGAGTTCCCGGCAGGGAACAGATACGCAGTATTTT. Protein sequence: CAWSSRQGTDTQYF.

This clone was counted between two and nine times. The V gene is TRBV7-9, the J gene TRBJ1-3; no clear D. There are 14 residues in the CDR3. From germline, CDR1 is SEHNR and CDR2 FQNEAQ (reference sequence). Deletions cut 3 bases from V and 1 base from J, with 7 bases between. CDR3 residues: CASSFSGSGNTIYF. CDR3 sequence (DNA): TGTGCCAGCAGCTTCAGTGGATCTGGAAACACCATATATTTT. Variable domain in full (rest from reference TRBV7-9 and TRBJ1-3): DTGVSQNPRHKITKRGQNVTFRCDPISEHNRLYWYRQTLGQGPEFLTYFQNEAQLEKSRLLSDRFSAERPKGSFSTLEIQRTEQGDSAMYLCASSFSGSGNTIYFGEGSWLTVV.

The chain joins TRBV28 to TRBJ1-2; D gene unclear. The CDR3 totals 12 residues. Germline V lookup: CDR1 MDHEN, CDR2 SYDVKM. V was shortened by 6 bases and J by 8 bases, with 13 bases between the two germline ends. The CDR3 nucleotides are TGTGCCAGCAGCCAAAGGGTTAGGGGCTACACCTTC. This translates into CASSQRVRGYTF.

The V and J genes are TRBV27 and TRBJ1-5, with TRBD1 matching over 7 bases. This CDR3 has 15 residues. V dropped 4 bases and J dropped 1; count of bases not matched to a gene: 4. Per germline, CDR1 MNHEY and CDR2 SMNVEV (reference sequence). Written as DNA, the CDR3 is TGTGCCAGCAGTTCTACAGGGGTCAGCAATCAGCCCCAGCATTTT. As protein: CASSSTGVSNQPQHF.

The J gene is TRBJ2-5, the V gene TRBV4-2; D remains ambiguous. V was pared by 0 bases and J by 5 bases, with 10 bases between. CDR1 and CDR2 from the germline V gene are LGHNA and YNFKEQ. This CDR3 comprises 14 residues. DNA of the CDR3: TGTGCCAGCAGCCAAGAAGACGTCCGGGAGACCCAGTACTTC. It encodes CASSQEDVRETQYF.

The chain uses TRBV29-1 and TRBJ1-1; 7 nucleotides agree with TRBD1. Germline V gives CDR1 SQVTM, CDR2 ANQGSEA. The CDR3 spans 12 residues. J gave up 5 bases and V 4 bases, and 4 bases lay outside the gene matches. In DNA form, the CDR3 reads TGCAGCGTTGCTCAGGGGGGTACTGAAGCTTTCTTT. Its translation: CSVAQGGTEAFF.

This sequence joins TRBV30 and TRBJ1-5; 7 nucleotides agree with TRBD1. J lost 6 bases, V lost 5 bases, and 7 bases had no gene match. CDR3 size: 13 residues. Germline lookup yields CDR1 GTSNPN and CDR2 SVGIG (reference sequence). CDR3 nucleotide sequence: TGTGCCTGGTCACAGGGGAGAGGTCAGCCCCAGCATTTT. Its protein product is CAWSQGRGQPQHF.

This sequence joins TRBV7-9 and TRBJ1-2, with D possibly being TRBD1 (6 bases). The CDR3 is 14 residues long. Trimming pared 4 bases from V and 1 base from J, leaving 10 bases between. Germline loops: CDR1 SEHNR, CDR2 FQNEAQ (reference sequence). The CDR3 DNA reads TGTGCCAGCAGCTCCCGGACAGATAACTATGGCTACACCTTC. Translating it yields CASSSRTDNYGYTF.

This clone was seen only a few times. The chain links TRBV7-4 to TRBJ1-5; D is possibly TRBD1 (6 bases). The CDR3 length is 19 residues. Germline V gene sequence: CDR1 SGHVT, CDR2 SQSDAQ. V lost 4 bases, J lost 0 bases, and 22 bases lay in between. CDR3 coding DNA: TGTGCCAGCAGCTCGCCGGGGAGGGGGGTCTTTGCTAGCAATCAGCCCCAGCATTTT. The encoded protein is CASSSPGRGVFASNQPQHF. The complete variable domain, with remaining parts taken from reference TRBV7-4 and TRBJ1-5, reads GAGVSQSPRYKVAKRGRDVALRCDSISGHVTLYWYRQTLGQGSEVLTYSQSDAQRDKSGRPSGRFSAERPERSVSTLKIQRTEQGDSAVYLCASSSPGRGVFASNQPQHFGDGTRLSIL.

The chain joins TRBV5-1 to TRBJ2-1; 11 positions match TRBD2. J gave up 5 bases and V 0 bases, and 7 bases lay outside the gene matches. This CDR3 has 17 residues. CDR1 and CDR2 (germline): SGHRS, YFSETQ. The CDR3 DNA reads as TGCGCCAGCAGCTTGGGTCGGCTAGCGGGGGGCCACAATGAGCAGTTCTTC. Translated: CASSLGRLAGGHNEQFF.

A remark on this clone: Other DNA sequences of this sample code for an identical CDR3. The chain links TRBV30 to TRBJ2-5, with unresolved D. The germline CDR1 and CDR2 sequences are GTSNPN and SVGIG (reference sequence). Trimming stripped 2 bases from V and 5 bases from J, with 6 bases between. The CDR3 spans 11 residues. DNA of the CDR3: TGTGCCTGGAGTCCCCTGGAGACCCAGTACTTC. It yields the protein CAWSPLETQYF.

The V gene is TRBV14, the J gene TRBJ2-7, with TRBD1 matching over 7 bases. Germline values: CDR1 SGHDN, CDR2 FVKESK. The ends lost 0 bases at V and 1 base at J; junction bases unmatched: 6. The CDR3 covers 16 residues. CDR3 DNA sequence: TGTGCCAGCAGCCAAGATCGAATGACAGGGTCCTACGAGCAGTACTTC. Encoded protein: CASSQDRMTGSYEQYF.

The V call is TRBV6-1, the J call TRBJ2-1, with 7 bases identical to TRBD1. This CDR3 region has 15 residues. Losses at the gene ends were 8 bases for V and 2 bases for J; bases not matched to a gene: 9. The V gene's germline CDR1 is MNHNS and CDR2 SASEGT. This CDR3 reads CASVEGASAYNEQFF. The CDR3 bases are TGTGCCAGCGTCGAGGGGGCTAGTGCCTACAATGAGCAGTTCTTC.

The chain has TRBV7-9 and TRBJ1-5; 7 nucleotides match TRBD1. CDR3 size: 14 residues. Germline V lookup: CDR1 SEHNR, CDR2 FQNEAQ (reference sequence). J was trimmed by 5 bases and V by 3 bases; bases with no gene match: 4. The CDR3: CASSLGTADQPQHF. Written as DNA, the CDR3 is TGTGCCAGCAGCTTGGGGACAGCAGATCAGCCCCAGCATTTT. Drawing the rest from reference TRBV7-9 and TRBJ1-5, the complete variable domain is DTGVSQNPRHKITKRGQNVTFRCDPISEHNRLYWYRQTLGQGPEFLTYFQNEAQLEKSRLLSDRFSAERPKGSFSTLEIQRTEQGDSAMYLCASSLGTADQPQHFGDGTRLSIL.

This clone was counted a few times. The chain employs TRBV28 and TRBJ1-5, with 11 positions matching TRBD1. V was pared by 4 bases and J by 5 bases, with 7 bases of the junction left unmatched. This CDR3 has 16 amino acids. The germline V gene has CDR1 MDHEN and CDR2 SYDVKM. CDR3 DNA: TGTGCCAGCAGTTCACCCCGGACAGGGGGCGATCAGCCCCAGCATTTT. Translation: CASSSPRTGGDQPQHF.

The chain joins TRBV30 to TRBJ2-5, with 12 bases aligning to TRBD1. This CDR3 comprises 17 residues. Germline V gives CDR1 GTSNPN, CDR2 SVGIG (reference sequence). J gave up 5 bases and V 0 bases, and 10 bases lay outside the gene matches. CDR3 region: CAWSVPVGTGGAETQYF. DNA of the CDR3: TGTGCCTGGAGTGTACCTGTCGGGACAGGGGGCGCGGAGACCCAGTACTTC.

The chain links TRBV29-1 to TRBJ1-1; a weak D match, TRBD1 (5 bases). The CDR3 contains 12 residues. CDR1 is SQVTM and CDR2 is ANQGSEA in the germline V gene. Trimming pared 7 bases from V and 4 bases from J, leaving 13 bases between. CDR3 protein: CSADSGGTEAFF. In DNA, the CDR3 is TGCAGCGCCGATTCGGGGGGCACTGAAGCTTTCTTT.

This clone came up a few times. The gene calls are TRBV28 and TRBJ1-1; D gene unclear. Germline V gene data show CDR1 as MDHEN and CDR2 as SYDVKM. The CDR3 loop spans 10 amino acids. V was pared by 7 bases and J by 2 bases, with 2 bases between. CDR3 in amino acids: CASINTEAFF. As DNA, the CDR3 is TGTGCCAGCATCAACACTGAAGCTTTCTTT.

V and J are TRBV19 and TRBJ2-3; weak D call: TRBD1 (5 bases). The V end lost 5 bases, the J end lost 4 bases, and 16 bases lay between the germline ends. CDR3 length equals 15 residues. Germline V gives CDR1 LNHDA, CDR2 SQIVND (reference sequence). Here the CDR3 DNA reads TGTGCCAGTAGTGTTCGGCAATGGGGCTCAGATACGCAGTATTTT. It yields the protein CASSVRQWGSDTQYF.

This clone has a handful of counts. The chain is built from TRBV29-1 and TRBJ1-2; TRBD1 matches 8 bases. The germline V gene encodes CDR1 SQVTM and CDR2 ANQGSEA. J was trimmed by 4 bases and V by 6 bases; bases with no gene match: 7. This CDR3 is 13 amino acids long. The CDR3 DNA sequence: TGCAGCGTCCGGACAGGGACGTCCTATGGCTACACCTTC. Encoded protein: CSVRTGTSYGYTF.

The CDR3 DNA reads as TGTGCCAGCAGCTTGTCCCCCCGGCGGGGGCTATCCTACAATGAGCAGTTCTTC. Protein sequence: CASSLSPRRGLSYNEQFF. The V gene is TRBV5-4, the J gene TRBJ2-1; the D gene is possibly TRBD2 (7 bases). This CDR3 spans 18 amino acids. Germline CDR1 is SGHNT and CDR2 is YYREEE (reference sequence). V was pared by 1 base and J by 1 base, with 18 bases between. The variable domain in full, completed from reference TRBV5-4 and TRBJ2-1, reads ETGVTQSPTHLIKTRGQQVTLRCSSQSGHNTVSWYQQALGQGPQFIFQYYREEENGRGNFPPRFSGLQFPNYSSELNVNALELDDSALYLCASSLSPRRGLSYNEQFFGPGTRLTVL.

V is TRBV7-2 and J is TRBJ2-7; D remains unclear. Germline-derived CDR1 and CDR2 are SGHTA and FQGNSA. The CDR3 covers 15 residues. The V end was cut by 2 bases, the J end by 2 bases, with 13 bases between. The CDR3 coding sequence is TGTGCCAGCAGCTTATTTCCGTCAGATACCTACGAGCAGTACTTC. As protein: CASSLFPSDTYEQYF. The variable domain in full, with the rest retrieved from reference TRBV7-2 and TRBJ2-7, is GAGVSQSPSNKVTEKGKDVELRCDPISGHTALYWYRQSLGQGLEFLIYFQGNSAPDKSGLPSDRFSAERTGGSVSTLTIQRTQQEDSAVYLCASSLFPSDTYEQYFGPGTRLTVT.

This clone was observed a few times. The chain employs TRBV11-2 and TRBJ2-6, with no clear D. The CDR3 is made up of 14 amino acids. V lost 3 bases, J lost 2 bases, and 5 bases lay in between. CDR1 and CDR2 from the germline V gene are SGHAT and FQNNGV. CDR3: CASSFVAGANVLTF. The CDR3 coding sequence is TGTGCCAGCAGCTTCGTAGCTGGGGCCAACGTCCTGACTTTC.

The gene calls are TRBV7-9 and TRBJ2-1; D gene unclear. CDR3 length: 17 amino acids. The V end lost 6 bases, the J end lost 8 bases, and 26 bases lay between the germline ends. The germline V gene encodes CDR1 SEHNR and CDR2 FQNEAQ (reference sequence). CDR3 bases: TGTGCCAGCAGTAAGCCTTGGACGGGCCCTAGGGTGGATGAGCAGTTCTTC. Amino acids: CASSKPWTGPRVDEQFF.

The rearrangement joins TRBV27 to TRBJ1-2, with D uncertain. This CDR3 contains 14 residues. Trimming left V 5 bases short and J 4 bases short, with 14 bases between. Germline V gives CDR1 MNHEY, CDR2 SMNVEV (reference sequence). CDR3 residues: CASSASGSPYGYTF. DNA for the CDR3: TGTGCCAGCAGTGCCTCCGGGTCCCCCTATGGCTACACCTTC.